These 16 T cell receptor beta chains share one sample of origin, sequenced in a study of shared clonotypes between healthy human individuals. The method was immunoSEQ multiplex PCR; TCRdb's version includes in-frame clones alone and lacks a portion of them. The sample includes about 2.4 million clones, around 90% of them seen just once. The specimen was naive CD4+ T cells sorted from blood. Sample subset: CD45RA+ positively selected. The source is a man aged 18 to 30 in good health.

The V call is TRBV6-5, the J call TRBJ1-3, with a tentative D call TRBD1 (6 bases). This CDR3 comprises 14 residues. Germline-derived CDR1 and CDR2 are MNHEY and SVGAGI. V was cut by 8 bases and J by 1 base, with 12 bases left in between. In DNA, the CDR3 is TGTGCCAGCGGAAGAGGGGGATCTGGAAACACCATATATTTT. Amino acid sequence: CASGRGGSGNTIYF.

Worth noting for this clone: The sample contains more than one DNA sequence encoding this CDR3. This chain joins TRBV18 and TRBJ2-7; 12 nucleotides align to TRBD2. The CDR3 contains 16 residues. V lost 0 bases to trimming and J lost 0 bases; unmatched junction nucleotides: 0. Germline V gives CDR1 KGHSH, CDR2 LQKENI. In DNA form, the CDR3 reads TGTGCCAGCTCACCACCGGGACTAGCGGGCTCCTACGAGCAGTACTTC. As protein: CASSPPGLAGSYEQYF.

The V gene is TRBV7-2, the J gene TRBJ2-3; TRBD2 aligns across 7 bases. The CDR3 has 15 residues. CDR1 is SGHTA, CDR2 FQGNSA, per germline. After removal of 4 bases from V and 1 base from J, the junction contained 5 bases not matched to a gene. The CDR3 DNA follows: TGTGCCAGCAGCTACCGACTAGCCGGCACAGATACGCAGTATTTT. This translates into CASSYRLAGTDTQYF.

Only one count was recorded for this clone. One end of the junction does not line up with germline, which may come from a read error. V gene TRBV7-7 combines with J gene TRBJ2-3; D could derive from TRBD1 or TRBD2 (5 bases each). The V gene's germline CDR1 is SSHAT and CDR2 FNYEAQ (reference sequence). The CDR3 is 15 residues long. CDR3 in amino acids: CASSKEPGPRDTQYF. CDR3 in DNA: TGTGCTAGCAGCAAGGAGCCGGGGCCTAGAGATACGCAGTATTTT.

The chain couples TRBV30 to TRBJ1-3, with D hard to call. Germline assignment: CDR1 GTSNPN and CDR2 SVGIG (reference sequence). The CDR3 length is 12 residues. The V end lost 5 bases, the J end lost 5 bases, and 10 bases lay between the germline ends. The CDR3: CAWGAQRNTIYF. The CDR3 DNA is TGTGCCTGGGGAGCCCAAAGAAACACCATATATTTT.

This CDR3 reads CASTLIAAETQYF. CDR3 DNA: TGTGCCAGCACCCTAATTGCTGCAGAGACCCAGTACTTC. This rearrangement joins TRBV2 to TRBJ2-5; no firm D call. The germline V and J ends were trimmed by 7 bases and 4 bases, with 13 bases remaining between them. Germline V gene sequence: CDR1 SNHLY, CDR2 FYNNEI. The CDR3 totals 13 residues.

In its sample, this clone was seen once. The rearrangement uses TRBV10-3 and TRBJ2-1, with TRBD2 as a possible D gene (5 bases). The length of the CDR3 is 12 residues. Per the germline V gene, CDR1 is ENHRY and CDR2 is SYGVKD. Trimming pared 0 bases from V and 10 bases from J, leaving 7 bases between. Here the CDR3 reads CAISESGIEQFF. The CDR3 bases are TGTGCCATCAGTGAGTCCGGGATCGAGCAGTTCTTC.

J is TRBJ2-3 and V is TRBV9, with D perhaps matching TRBD1 or TRBD2 (5 bases each). The CDR3 covers 17 residues. With 3 bases removed from V and 2 bases from J, the gap between germline ends came to 19 bases. CDR1 SGDLS and CDR2 YYNGEE come from the germline V gene. The chain's CDR3 is CASSERVGDDFTDTQYF. The CDR3, as DNA: TGTGCCAGCAGCGAGAGGGTGGGGGACGATTTCACAGATACGCAGTATTTT.

The genes are TRBV30 and TRBJ2-5; 7 bases align to TRBD2. Germline V gene data show CDR1 as GTSNPN and CDR2 as SVGIG (reference sequence). This CDR3 has 17 amino acids. J gave up 5 bases and V 1 base, and 16 bases lay outside the gene matches. CDR3 amino acids: CAWSAQRTSSSPETQYF. The CDR3, as DNA: TGTGCCTGGAGTGCCCAAAGGACTAGTTCTTCCCCGGAGACCCAGTACTTC.

The rearrangement uses TRBV28 and TRBJ1-4, with D uncertain. Germline CDR1 reads MDHEN; CDR2 reads SYDVKM. Trimming shortened V by 7 bases and J by 8 bases, and 17 bases separated the two germline ends. The CDR3 sequence is 14 residues long. As DNA, the CDR3 is TGTGCCAGCAAGAATGATGCCGGAATGGAAAAACTGTTTTTT. This gives the protein CASKNDAGMEKLFF. Together with reference TRBV28 and TRBJ1-4, the CDR3 gives the full variable domain: DVKVTQSSRYLVKRTGEKVFLECVQDMDHENMFWYRQDPGLGLRLIYFSYDVKMKEKGDIPEGYSVSREKKERFSLILESASTNQTSMYLCASKNDAGMEKLFFGSGTQLSVL.

The gene calls are TRBV19 and TRBJ1-5; D is undetermined. V dropped 7 bases and J dropped 0 bases, with 13 bases sitting between them. The CDR3 consists of 15 residues. Germline CDR1 and CDR2: LNHDA and SQIVND (reference sequence). The CDR3 region has the DNA TGTGCCAGTACTACCATGGGGAATAGCAATCAGCCCCAGCATTTT. This translates into CASTTMGNSNQPQHF.

This clone was picked up one time. The chain joins TRBV7-2 to TRBJ1-1; 10 positions match TRBD1. The J segment lost 6 bases and the V segment lost 6 bases, leaving 4 bases of the junction unmatched. The CDR3 runs 13 residues. Germline V gives CDR1 SGHTA, CDR2 FQGNSA. The CDR3 here is CASRTGGSAEAFF. In nucleotides, the CDR3 is TGTGCCAGCAGGACAGGGGGCAGTGCTGAAGCTTTCTTT.

This clone was detected only a few times. The rearrangement joins TRBV5-1 to TRBJ1-6; D remains ambiguous. CDR3 length: 14 residues. Germline V gives CDR1 SGHRS, CDR2 YFSETQ. Trimming cost V 0 bases and J 4 bases, with 5 bases left between them. CDR3 loop: CASSLGPYNSPLHF. The CDR3, as DNA: TGCGCCAGCAGCTTGGGCCCGTATAATTCACCCCTCCACTTT.

The chain employs TRBV30 and TRBJ2-3, with D unclear. CDR1 and CDR2 (germline): GTSNPN, SVGIG (reference sequence). Trimming pared 1 base from V and 4 bases from J, leaving 6 bases between. The length of the CDR3 is 12 residues. CDR3 sequence (DNA): TGTGCCTGGAGTGACCAGGCAGATACGCAGTATTTT. It specifies CAWSDQADTQYF.

The chain carries TRBV6-1 and TRBJ1-5; D is possibly TRBD1 (6 bases). Deletions cut 3 bases from V and 0 bases from J, with 9 bases between. The CDR3 is 15 residues long. CDR1 is MNHNS and CDR2 is SASEGT in the germline V gene. The CDR3 DNA sequence: TGTGCCAGCAGTGAGGACAGCAATAGCAATCAGCCCCAGCATTTT. It is translated as CASSEDSNSNQPQHF.

This clone was detected a few times. The sample has other DNA sequences that encode this CDR3 too. This chain uses TRBV20-1 with TRBJ1-1; D ambiguous. The V and J ends lost 4 bases and 1 base respectively, with 4 bases between them. The CDR3 loop spans 11 amino acids. CDR1 is DFQATT and CDR2 is SNEGSKA in the germline V gene (reference sequence). This chain's CDR3 is CSAKRNTEAFF. In DNA, the CDR3 is TGCAGTGCTAAGCGGAACACTGAAGCTTTCTTT.